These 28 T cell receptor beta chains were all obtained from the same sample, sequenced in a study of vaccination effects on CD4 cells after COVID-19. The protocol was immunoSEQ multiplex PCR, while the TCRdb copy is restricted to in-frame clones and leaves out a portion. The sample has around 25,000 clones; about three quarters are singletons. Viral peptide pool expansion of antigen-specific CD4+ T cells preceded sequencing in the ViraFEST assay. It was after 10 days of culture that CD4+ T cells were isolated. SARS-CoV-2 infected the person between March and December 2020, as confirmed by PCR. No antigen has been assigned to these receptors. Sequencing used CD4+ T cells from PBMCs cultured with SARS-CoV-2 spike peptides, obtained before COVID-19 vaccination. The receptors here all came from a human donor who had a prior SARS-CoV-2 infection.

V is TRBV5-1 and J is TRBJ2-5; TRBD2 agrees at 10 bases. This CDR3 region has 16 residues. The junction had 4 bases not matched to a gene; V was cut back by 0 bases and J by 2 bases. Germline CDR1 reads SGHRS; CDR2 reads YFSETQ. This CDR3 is CASSLGSSGGQETQYF. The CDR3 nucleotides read TGCGCCAGCAGCTTGGGTTCTAGCGGGGGTCAAGAGACCCAGTACTTC.

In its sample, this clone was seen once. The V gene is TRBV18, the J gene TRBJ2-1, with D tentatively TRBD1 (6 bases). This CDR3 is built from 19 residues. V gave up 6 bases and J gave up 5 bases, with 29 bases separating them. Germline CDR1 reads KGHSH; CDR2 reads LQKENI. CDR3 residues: CASSPYQSSQRGTNNEQFF. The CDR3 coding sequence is TGTGCCAGCTCCCCGTATCAGTCATCACAGAGGGGGACCAACAATGAGCAGTTCTTC.

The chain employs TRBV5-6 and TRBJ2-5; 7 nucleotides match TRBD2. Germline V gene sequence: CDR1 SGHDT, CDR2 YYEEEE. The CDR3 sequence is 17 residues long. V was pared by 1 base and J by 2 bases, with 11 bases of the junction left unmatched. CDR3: CASSLPLGSSGQETQYF. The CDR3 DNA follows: TGTGCCAGCAGCTTGCCCTTAGGGTCTAGCGGACAAGAGACCCAGTACTTC.

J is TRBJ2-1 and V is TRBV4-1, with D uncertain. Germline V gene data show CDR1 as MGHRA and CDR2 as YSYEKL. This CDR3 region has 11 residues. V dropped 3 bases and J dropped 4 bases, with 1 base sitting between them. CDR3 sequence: CASSHYNEQFF. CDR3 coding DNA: TGCGCCAGCAGCCATTACAATGAGCAGTTCTTC.

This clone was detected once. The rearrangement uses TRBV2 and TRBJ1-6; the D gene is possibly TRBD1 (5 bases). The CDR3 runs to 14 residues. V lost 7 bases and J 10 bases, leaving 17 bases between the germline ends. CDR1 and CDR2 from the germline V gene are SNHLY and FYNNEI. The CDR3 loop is CASTGSTRGSPLHF. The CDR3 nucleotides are TGTGCCAGCACAGGGTCGACACGAGGGTCACCCCTCCACTTT.

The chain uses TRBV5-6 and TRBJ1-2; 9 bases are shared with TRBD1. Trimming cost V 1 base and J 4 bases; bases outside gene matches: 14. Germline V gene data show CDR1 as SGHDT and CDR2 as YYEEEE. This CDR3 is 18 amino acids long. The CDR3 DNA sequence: TGTGCCAGCAGCTTGTATGGACAGGGGCCCCTTGAAGGCTATGGCTACACCTTC. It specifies CASSLYGQGPLEGYGYTF.

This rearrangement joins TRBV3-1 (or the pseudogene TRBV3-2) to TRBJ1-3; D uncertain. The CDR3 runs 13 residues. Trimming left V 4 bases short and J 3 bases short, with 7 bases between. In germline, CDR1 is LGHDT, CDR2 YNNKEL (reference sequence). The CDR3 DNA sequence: TGTGCCAGCAGCCCGGGATTTGGAAACACCATATATTTT. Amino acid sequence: CASSPGFGNTIYF.

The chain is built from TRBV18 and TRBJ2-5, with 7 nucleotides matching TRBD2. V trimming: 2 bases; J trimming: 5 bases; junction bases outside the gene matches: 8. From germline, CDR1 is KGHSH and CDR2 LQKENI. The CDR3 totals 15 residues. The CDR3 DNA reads TGTGCCAGCTCACCAGGCGGGGGAAGCGATGAGACCCAGTACTTC. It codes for CASSPGGGSDETQYF.

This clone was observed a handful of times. CDR3 nucleotide sequence: TGTGCCACTTCAAAGACCATCACCGGGGAGCTGTTTTTT. This gives the protein CATSKTITGELFF. This rearrangement joins TRBV6-5 to TRBJ2-2; the D is unclear. Germline V gene lookup returns CDR1 MNHEY and CDR2 SVGAGI. The CDR3 is made up of 13 amino acids. Trimming took 10 bases from V and 4 from J, leaving 13 bases between them.

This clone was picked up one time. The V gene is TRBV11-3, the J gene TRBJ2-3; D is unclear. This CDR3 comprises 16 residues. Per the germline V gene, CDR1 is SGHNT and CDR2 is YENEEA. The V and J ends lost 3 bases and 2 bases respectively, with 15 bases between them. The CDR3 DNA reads TGTGCCAGCAGCTTCGGCCCTAGAGTGGCCACAGATACGCAGTATTTT. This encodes CASSFGPRVATDTQYF.

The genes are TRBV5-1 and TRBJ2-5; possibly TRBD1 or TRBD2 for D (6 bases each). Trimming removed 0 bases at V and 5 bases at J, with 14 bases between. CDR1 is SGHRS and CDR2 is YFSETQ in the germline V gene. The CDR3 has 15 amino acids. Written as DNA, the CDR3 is TGCGCCAGCAGCTTGGCGGGGGCGCCGGGGGAGACCCAGTACTTC. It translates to CASSLAGAPGETQYF.

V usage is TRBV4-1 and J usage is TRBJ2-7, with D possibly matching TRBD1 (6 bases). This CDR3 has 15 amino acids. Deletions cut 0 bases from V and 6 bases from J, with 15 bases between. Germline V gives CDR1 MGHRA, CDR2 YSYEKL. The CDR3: CASSQDLARGGEQYF. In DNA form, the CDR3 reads TGCGCCAGCAGCCAAGATCTGGCAAGAGGGGGCGAGCAGTACTTC.

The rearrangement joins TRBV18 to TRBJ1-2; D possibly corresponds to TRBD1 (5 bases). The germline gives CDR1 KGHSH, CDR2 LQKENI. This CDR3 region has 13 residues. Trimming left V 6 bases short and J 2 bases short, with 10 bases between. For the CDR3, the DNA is TGTGCCAGCTCGGCTCGACAGAACTATGGCTACACCTTC. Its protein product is CASSARQNYGYTF.

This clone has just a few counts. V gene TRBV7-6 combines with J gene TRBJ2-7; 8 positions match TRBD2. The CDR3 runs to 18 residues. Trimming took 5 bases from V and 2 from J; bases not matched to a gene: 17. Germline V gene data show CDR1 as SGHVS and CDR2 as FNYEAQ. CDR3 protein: CASSTRTGTSSRAYEQYF. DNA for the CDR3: TGTGCCAGCAGCACCCGGACCGGGACTAGTTCAAGGGCCTACGAGCAGTACTTC.

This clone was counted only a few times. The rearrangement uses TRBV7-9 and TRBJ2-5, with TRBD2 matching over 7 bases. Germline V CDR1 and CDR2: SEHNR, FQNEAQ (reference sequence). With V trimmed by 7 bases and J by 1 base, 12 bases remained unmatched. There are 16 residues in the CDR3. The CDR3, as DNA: TGTGCCAGCAACCGAGGGAGGGGAGGGATCCAAGAGACCCAGTACTTC. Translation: CASNRGRGGIQETQYF.

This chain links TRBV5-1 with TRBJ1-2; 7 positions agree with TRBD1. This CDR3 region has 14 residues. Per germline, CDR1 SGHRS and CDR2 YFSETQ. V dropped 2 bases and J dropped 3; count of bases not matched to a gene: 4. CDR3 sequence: CASSLGTADYGYTF. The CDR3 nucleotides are TGCGCCAGCAGCTTAGGGACAGCTGACTATGGCTACACCTTC.

This CDR3 reads CASSYGHPLLNEQFF. CDR3 nucleotides: TGTGCCAGCAGTTACGGGCACCCCCTTCTCAATGAGCAGTTCTTC. The rearrangement joins TRBV6-5 to TRBJ2-1; D gene unclear. In germline, CDR1 is MNHEY, CDR2 SVGAGI. This CDR3 has 15 amino acids. With 2 bases removed from V and 6 bases from J, the gap between germline ends came to 14 bases.

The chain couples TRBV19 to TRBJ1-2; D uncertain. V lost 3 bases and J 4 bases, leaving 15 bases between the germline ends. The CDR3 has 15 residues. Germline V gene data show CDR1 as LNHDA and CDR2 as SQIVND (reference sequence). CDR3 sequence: CASSIGGPLTYGYTF. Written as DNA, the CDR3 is TGTGCCAGTAGTATTGGCGGGCCCCTTACCTATGGCTACACCTTC.

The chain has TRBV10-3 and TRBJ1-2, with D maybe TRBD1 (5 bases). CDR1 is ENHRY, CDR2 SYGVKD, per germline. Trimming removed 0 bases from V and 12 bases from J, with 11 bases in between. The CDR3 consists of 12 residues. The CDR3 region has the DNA TGTGCCATCAGTGAGTCGAGCAGGGTCAACACCTTC. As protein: CAISESSRVNTF.

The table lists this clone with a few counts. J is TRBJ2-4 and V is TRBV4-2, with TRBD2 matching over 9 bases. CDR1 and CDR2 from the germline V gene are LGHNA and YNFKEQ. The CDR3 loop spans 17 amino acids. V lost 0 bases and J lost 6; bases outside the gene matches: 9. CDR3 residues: CASSQDLAGGEPNIQYF. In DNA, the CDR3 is TGTGCCAGCAGCCAAGATTTGGCGGGGGGGGAACCAAACATTCAGTACTTC.

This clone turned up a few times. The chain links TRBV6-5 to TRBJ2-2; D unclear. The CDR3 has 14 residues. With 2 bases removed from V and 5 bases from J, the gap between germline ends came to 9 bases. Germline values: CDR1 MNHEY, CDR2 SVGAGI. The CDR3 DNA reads TGTGCCAGCAGTTACCGGGCGAGGACCGGGGAGCTGTTTTTT. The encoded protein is CASSYRARTGELFF.

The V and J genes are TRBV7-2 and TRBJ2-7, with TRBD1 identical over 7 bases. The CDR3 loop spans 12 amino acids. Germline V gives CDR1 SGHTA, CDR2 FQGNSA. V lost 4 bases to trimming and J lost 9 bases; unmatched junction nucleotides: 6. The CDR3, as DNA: TGTGCCAGCAGCTCGACGGACAGGACGCAGTACTTC. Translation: CASSSTDRTQYF.

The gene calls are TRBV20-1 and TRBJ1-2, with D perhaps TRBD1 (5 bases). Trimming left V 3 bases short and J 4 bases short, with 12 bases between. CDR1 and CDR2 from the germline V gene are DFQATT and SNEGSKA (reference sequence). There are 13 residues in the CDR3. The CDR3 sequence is CSASEIQGYGYTF. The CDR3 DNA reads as TGCAGTGCTAGTGAAATCCAGGGCTATGGCTACACCTTC.

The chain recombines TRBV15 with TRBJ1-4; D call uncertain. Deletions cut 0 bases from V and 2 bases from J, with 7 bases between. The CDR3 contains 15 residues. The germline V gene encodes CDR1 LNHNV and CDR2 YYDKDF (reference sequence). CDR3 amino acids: CATSRDMVTNEKLFF. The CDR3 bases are TGTGCCACCAGCAGAGATATGGTGACTAATGAAAAACTGTTTTTT.

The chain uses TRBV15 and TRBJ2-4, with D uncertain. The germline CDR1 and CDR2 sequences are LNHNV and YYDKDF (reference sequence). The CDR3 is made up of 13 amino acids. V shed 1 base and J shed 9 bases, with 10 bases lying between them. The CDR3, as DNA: TGTGCCACCAGCAGAGGAAGTTATGGCATTCAGTACTTC. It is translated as CATSRGSYGIQYF.

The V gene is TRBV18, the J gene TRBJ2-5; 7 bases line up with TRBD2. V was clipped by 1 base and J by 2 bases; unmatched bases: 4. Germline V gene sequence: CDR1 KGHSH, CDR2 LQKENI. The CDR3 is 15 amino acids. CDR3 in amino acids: CASSPLAGLQETQYF. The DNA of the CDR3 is TGTGCCAGCTCACCACTAGCGGGCCTTCAAGAGACCCAGTACTTC.

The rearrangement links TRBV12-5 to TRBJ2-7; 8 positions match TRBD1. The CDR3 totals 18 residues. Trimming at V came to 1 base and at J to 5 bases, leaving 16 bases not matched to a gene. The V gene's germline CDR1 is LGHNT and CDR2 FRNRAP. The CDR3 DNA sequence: TGTGCTAGTGGTTTGGAATTGCGTCGGAGGACAGGGATGGACGAGCAGTACTTC. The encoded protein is CASGLELRRRTGMDEQYF.

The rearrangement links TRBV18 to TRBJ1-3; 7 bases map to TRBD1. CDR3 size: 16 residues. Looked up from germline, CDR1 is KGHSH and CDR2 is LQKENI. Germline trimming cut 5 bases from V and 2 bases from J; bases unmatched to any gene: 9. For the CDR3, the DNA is TGTGCCAGCTCAACTAACCCAGGGGGTGCTGGAAACACCATATATTTT. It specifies CASSTNPGGAGNTIYF.